Listed below are T cell receptor beta chains from one sample, sequenced in a study of cytomegalovirus exposure and HLA in healthy donors. Assay: immunoSEQ multiplex PCR; the TCRdb copy retains only in-frame clones and omits some. The sample has about 130,000 clones, 75% to 85% seen once. The sequenced sample consisted of PBMCs. The source is a woman younger than 35 in good health and CMV-seropositive. The CDR3 runs from the conserved cysteine through the conserved F or W. D genes are given only for firm matches. Where a row states a size, it is once, few, many or the class of an expanded clone; other rows omit it.

v_call,d_call,clone_size,j_call,cdr3_aa,cdr3_nt
TRBV5-8,-,once,TRBJ1-2,CASSLTGRERGYTF,TGTGCCAGCAGCTTGACAGGGAGGGAGAGAGGCTACACCTTC
TRBV14,TRBD2,-,TRBJ2-1,CASSQVAGGYNEQFF,TGTGCCAGCAGCCAGGTAGCGGGGGGGTACAATGAGCAGTTCTTC
TRBV6-5,-,-,TRBJ1-4,CASRLNTNEKLFF,TGTGCCAGCAGGCTAAACACTAATGAAAAACTGTTTTTT
TRBV15,-,-,TRBJ1-5,CATSSGGYSNQPQHF,TGTGCCACCAGCAGCGGCGGTTATAGCAATCAGCCCCAGCATTTT
TRBV7-6,-,-,TRBJ2-7,CASSLDDGSFTYEQYF,TGTGCCAGCAGCTTAGATGACGGGAGTTTCACTTACGAGCAGTACTTC
TRBV6-5,-,-,TRBJ1-1,CASSYGQMNTEAFF,TGTGCCAGCAGTTACGGACAGATGAACACTGAAGCTTTCTTT
TRBV7-2,TRBD1,-,TRBJ1-6,CASSFSGTGTNSPLHF,TGTGCCAGCAGCTTCTCCGGGACAGGGACCAATTCACCCCTCCACTTT
TRBV19,-,-,TRBJ1-2,CASSNPVSGGYTF,TGTGCCAGTAGTAACCCCGTCTCGGGTGGCTACACCTTC
TRBV18,TRBD1,-,TRBJ2-7,CASSPGQGRTYEQYF,TGTGCCAGCTCACCCGGACAGGGAAGAACCTACGAGCAGTACTTC
TRBV7-6,TRBD2,-,TRBJ2-3,CASSLRTSGGKDTQYF,TGTGCCAGCAGCTTACGGACTAGCGGGGGGAAGGATACGCAGTATTTT
TRBV10-3,TRBD1,-,TRBJ1-6,CAIGTGGDSPLHF,TGTGCCATCGGAACAGGGGGAGATTCACCCCTCCACTTT
TRBV7-7,-,-,TRBJ1-2,CASSPITNYGYTF,TGTGCCAGCAGCCCTATCACTAACTATGGCTACACCTTC
TRBV19,TRBD2,-,TRBJ2-5,CASRAGGMGETQYF,TGTGCCAGTAGGGCGGGAGGCATGGGAGAGACCCAGTACTTC
TRBV27,TRBD1,-,TRBJ2-7,CASSTGQGPGEQYF,TGTGCCAGCAGTACGGGACAGGGCCCAGGTGAGCAGTACTTC
TRBV7-3,-,-,TRBJ2-3,CASSLGLARDTQYF,TGTGCCAGCAGCTTAGGACTCGCGCGAGATACGCAGTATTTT
TRBV6-1,-,-,TRBJ1-1,CASIVNTEAFF,TGTGCCAGCATAGTGAACACTGAAGCTTTCTTT
TRBV6-4,-,-,TRBJ1-1,CASSEALNTEAFF,TGTGCCAGCAGTGAAGCACTCAACACTGAAGCTTTCTTT
TRBV19,-,few,TRBJ1-1,CASTEGDARTEAFF,TGTGCCAGTACCGAGGGGGACGCCAGGACTGAAGCTTTCTTT
TRBV7-9,-,-,TRBJ2-5,CASRPSVQIDKETQYF,TGTGCCAGCAGACCCTCGGTCCAAATAGACAAAGAGACCCAGTACTTC
TRBV6-1,TRBD1,-,TRBJ2-7,CASTPKDRISGEQYF,TGTGCCAGCACCCCAAAGGACAGGATTTCGGGCGAGCAGTACTTC
TRBV7-8,TRBD1,-,TRBJ1-2,CASSSGVGGQRGYTF,TGTGCCAGCAGCTCCGGCGTAGGGGGCCAAAGGGGCTACACCTTC
TRBV6-5,-,-,TRBJ2-5,CASSDSGQQETQYF,TGTGCCAGCAGTGATTCCGGACAACAAGAGACCCAGTACTTC
TRBV5-6,-,once,TRBJ1-4,CASSLGGGTNEKLFF,TGTGCCAGCAGCTTGGGGGGCGGTACTAATGAAAAACTGTTTTTT
TRBV7-2,-,-,TRBJ2-5,CASSLGFKGGQETQYF,TGTGCCAGCAGCTTAGGGTTCAAGGGGGGGCAAGAGACCCAGTACTTC
TRBV7-9,-,few,TRBJ1-2,CSSSLGADLYGYTF,TGTTCCAGCAGCTTAGGGGCAGATCTATATGGCTACACCTTC
TRBV29-1,TRBD1,-,TRBJ1-1,CSVYLPGQPHTEAFF,TGCAGCGTATACCTCCCGGGACAGCCACACACTGAAGCTTTCTTT
TRBV11-2,TRBD2,-,TRBJ2-1,CASSPLTSGGAHEQFF,TGTGCCAGCAGCCCTCTGACTAGCGGGGGGGCCCATGAGCAGTTCTTC
TRBV2,-,few,TRBJ1-1,CASSELVGQKNTEAFF,TGTGCCAGCAGTGAATTGGTAGGACAGAAGAACACTGAAGCTTTCTTT
TRBV7-9,TRBD1,once,TRBJ1-5,CASSSEDREGQPQHF,TGTGCCAGCAGCTCTGAGGACAGGGAAGGTCAGCCCCAGCATTTT
TRBV6-6,-,once,TRBJ1-2,CASQAYNGYTF,TGTGCCAGCCAGGCATACAATGGCTACACCTTC
TRBV27,-,-,TRBJ1-5,CASQVGYNQPQHF,TGTGCCAGCCAGGTGGGTTACAATCAGCCCCAGCATTTT
TRBV11-2,-,-,TRBJ1-5,CASSPGGRQPQHF,TGTGCCAGCAGCCCCGGGGGAAGACAGCCCCAGCATTTT
TRBV29-1,-,-,TRBJ2-7,CSVRGPKFQLEQYF,TGCAGCGTTAGAGGCCCCAAATTCCAACTCGAGCAGTACTTC
TRBV7-3,TRBD1,-,TRBJ1-1,CASSLGQGLNTEAFF,TGTGCCAGCAGCCTGGGACAGGGGCTGAACACTGAAGCTTTCTTT
TRBV5-5,-,-,TRBJ2-1,CASSLAAGYLGNEQFF,TGTGCCAGCAGCTTGGCGGCAGGGTACTTGGGTAATGAGCAGTTCTTC
TRBV19,TRBD1,-,TRBJ1-1,CASNPGTGEAFF,TGTGCCAGTAACCCCGGGACAGGAGAAGCTTTCTTT
TRBV6-1,TRBD1,-,TRBJ2-7,CASSWTGGISYEQYF,TGTGCCAGCAGTTGGACAGGGGGTATCTCCTACGAGCAGTACTTC
TRBV9,-,-,TRBJ2-5,CASSVGGGPGETQYF,TGTGCCAGCAGCGTAGGGGGGGGGCCGGGGGAGACCCAGTACTTC
TRBV19,TRBD1,once,TRBJ1-2,CASSPGTAGGYTF,TGTGCCAGTAGTCCCGGGACAGCCGGCGGCTACACCTTC
TRBV28,-,-,TRBJ2-5,CASRTGANQETQYF,TGTGCCAGCAGGACAGGAGCAAACCAAGAGACCCAGTACTTC
TRBV5-8,TRBD2,-,TRBJ2-5,CASSSLAGGRTETQYF,TGTGCCAGCAGTTCCTTAGCGGGGGGGAGAACAGAGACCCAGTACTTC
TRBV5-1,-,-,TRBJ2-3,CASSLAGGGAEDTQYF,TGCGCCAGCAGCTTGGCTGGTGGGGGGGCCGAAGATACGCAGTATTTT
TRBV4-1,-,-,TRBJ2-7,CASSQESGSHEQYF,TGCGCCAGCAGCCAAGAGTCCGGGTCCCACGAGCAGTACTTC
TRBV18,TRBD1,-,TRBJ1-1,CASSPTPGGPSRPEAFF,TGTGCCAGCTCACCAACCCCAGGGGGCCCCTCCCGACCTGAAGCTTTCTTT
TRBV4-1,-,-,TRBJ2-3,CASSQQGGEPDTQYF,TGCGCCAGCAGCCAACAGGGGGGCGAACCAGATACGCAGTATTTT
TRBV10-1,-,-,TRBJ2-2,CASSERETGELFF,TGCGCCAGCAGTGAGCGCGAGACCGGGGAGCTGTTTTTT
TRBV11-3,-,-,TRBJ2-2,CASSLLEAGAGGELFF,TGTGCCAGCAGCTTATTGGAGGCGGGGGCTGGCGGGGAGCTGTTTTTT
TRBV25-1,-,-,TRBJ1-2,CATSWGGRDYGYTF,TGTGCCACCAGCTGGGGGGGGCGCGACTATGGCTACACCTTC
TRBV25-1,TRBD1,-,TRBJ2-1,CASSDGQAYNEQFF,TGTGCCAGCAGTGACGGACAGGCATACAATGAGCAGTTCTTC
TRBV2,TRBD2,few,TRBJ2-7,CASAPSGGGEQYF,TGTGCCAGCGCACCTAGCGGGGGGGGCGAGCAGTACTTC
TRBV13,TRBD1,-,TRBJ2-7,CASSLQGAYEQYF,TGTGCCAGCAGCCTACAGGGGGCTTACGAGCAGTACTTC
TRBV9,TRBD2,-,TRBJ2-3,CASSVGTSGGARDTQYF,TGTGCCAGCAGCGTAGGGACTAGCGGGGGGGCCAGGGATACGCAGTATTTT